Sequencing of this T cell receptor (beta chain) was carried out in a study of memory CD8 T cells in hepatitis C reinfection. Study information: Reinfection meant HCV RNA positivity after two negatives ≥60 days apart.

As for this clone: What it binds is unknown.

Clones were read by immunoSEQ multiplex PCR, and TCRdb kept only the in-frame ones, dropping some. The repertoire holds just over 50,000 clones, about nine tenths seen once, with over 0.95% in the top ten. The CDR3 is 14 amino acids. From germline, CDR1 is SGHTA and CDR2 FQGNSA. V was clipped by 6 bases and J by 4 bases, with 15 bases between them. The study's findings and limits: With roughly 5 donors, public clonotype conclusions could not be definitive.

As to time point: pre-reinfection, 55 to 20 weeks before reinfection detection. The sorted cells went straight to TCR sequencing with no prior in vitro expansion. At all three reinfection time points, viable CD3+ CD8+ CD45RO- cells from two donors served as controls. What was sequenced was naive CD8+ T cells sorted from blood. The clonotype comes from a man in his late teens or twenties with hepatitis C virus infection. The chain employs TRBV7-2 and TRBJ2-5; D possibly corresponds to TRBD1 (8 bases). The CDR3 loop reads CASRGGGTGETQYF. DNA for the CDR3: TGTGCCAGCAGGGGGGGAGGGACAGGAGAGACCCAGTACTTC.